These 12 T cell receptor beta chains were all obtained from the same sample, sequenced in a study of T cell responses to AZD1222 COVID-19 vaccine. Sequencing used immunoSEQ multiplex PCR; TCRdb keeps in-frame clones, though not all of them. The sample records about 140,000 clones, less than 95% being singletons. Material: peripheral blood, obtained on day 0 of AZD1222 vaccination. The receptors were sampled from an adult in good health.

CDR3 sequence: CASSLGIGSNQPQHF. In DNA form, the CDR3 reads TGTGCCAGCAGCCTAGGTATCGGTAGCAATCAGCCCCAGCATTTT. This rearrangement joins TRBV9 to TRBJ1-5; no clear D. Per germline, CDR1 SGDLS and CDR2 YYNGEE. Trimming cost V 4 bases and J 0 bases, with 11 bases left between them. This CDR3 is 15 amino acids long.

The V gene is TRBV6-5, the J gene TRBJ1-5, with no clear D. Trimming took off 6 bases at V and 1 base at J, with 7 bases between the two ends. This CDR3 contains 13 residues. Germline V gives CDR1 MNHEY, CDR2 SVGAGI. CDR3 sequence reads: CASRKTSNQPQHF. Here the CDR3 DNA reads TGTGCCAGCAGGAAAACGAGCAATCAGCCCCAGCATTTT.

The rearrangement joins TRBV4-3 to TRBJ2-1, with TRBD2 matching 10 bases. CDR1 and CDR2 (germline): LGHNA, YSLEER. Germline trimming cut 0 bases from V and 0 bases from J; bases unmatched to any gene: 8. The CDR3 consists of 19 residues. The CDR3 DNA reads TGCGCCAGCAGCCAAGATTATAGCGGGGGGTCAAGCTCCTACAATGAGCAGTTCTTC. Translation: CASSQDYSGGSSSYNEQFF.

This clone was detected only once. The chain carries TRBV14 and TRBJ1-5; D call uncertain. Germline-derived CDR1 and CDR2 are SGHDN and FVKESK. The CDR3 has 12 residues. The V gene lost 3 bases and the J gene lost 4 bases, with 4 bases spanning the gap. The CDR3 here is CASSQGNQPQHF. CDR3 nucleotides: TGTGCCAGCAGCCAGGGGAATCAGCCCCAGCATTTT.

This clone was detected once. This chain links TRBV9 with TRBJ2-2; TRBD2 matches 8 bases. The CDR3 consists of 15 residues. Trimming at V came to 2 bases and at J to 1 base, leaving 1 base not matched to a gene. The germline CDR1 and CDR2 sequences are SGDLS and YYNGEE. CDR3 region: CASSVSGVNTGELFF. As DNA, the CDR3 is TGTGCCAGCAGCGTTAGCGGGGTGAACACCGGGGAGCTGTTTTTT.

The V gene is TRBV5-6, the J gene TRBJ1-2; no reliable D call. The V end lost 0 bases, the J end lost 8 bases, and 20 bases lay between the germline ends. Germline loops: CDR1 SGHDT, CDR2 YYEEEE. The CDR3 runs to 16 residues. For the CDR3, the DNA is TGTGCCAGCAGCTTGGAAGGAGGGTCTCCGGATGGCGGCTACACCTTC. This gives the protein CASSLEGGSPDGGYTF.

The genes are TRBV28 and TRBJ1-6; TRBD1 matches at 8 bases. CDR3 length: 13 residues. Trimming cost V 8 bases and J 9 bases; bases outside gene matches: 6. Germline V CDR1 and CDR2: MDHEN, SYDVKM. Written as DNA, the CDR3 is TGTGCCAGCTTAACAGGGGGGTCTTCACCCCTCCACTTT. Translation: CASLTGGSSPLHF.

This clone was found once. This chain links TRBV24-1 with TRBJ2-7; 9 bases agree with TRBD1. Trimming at V came to 4 bases and at J to 11 bases, leaving 8 bases not matched to a gene. Germline values: CDR1 KGHDR, CDR2 SFDVKD. The CDR3 spans 13 residues. CDR3 residues: CATSEYLDRGEYF. Written as DNA, the CDR3 is TGTGCCACCAGTGAATACCTCGACAGGGGGGAGTACTTC.

This clone was detected once. The chain has TRBV7-6 and TRBJ2-7, with 14 bases identical to TRBD2. J was trimmed by 1 base and V by 2 bases; bases with no gene match: 7. Germline values: CDR1 SGHVS, CDR2 FNYEAQ. The CDR3 runs to 18 residues. The CDR3 here is CASSLYSGLAGESYEQYF. In DNA form, the CDR3 reads TGTGCCAGCAGCTTATACTCGGGACTAGCGGGAGAGTCCTACGAGCAGTACTTC.

CDR3 residues: CASSPGQDFKGYTF. CDR3 in DNA: TGTGCCAGCAGCCCGGGACAGGACTTTAAAGGCTACACCTTC. V gene TRBV28 combines with J gene TRBJ1-2; 8 positions agree with TRBD1. The germline CDR1 and CDR2 sequences are MDHEN and SYDVKM. This CDR3 is built from 14 residues. The V and J ends lost 6 bases and 8 bases, in that order; junction bases with no gene match: 11.

V and J are TRBV19 and TRBJ1-2; D possibly corresponds to TRBD1 (5 bases). CDR1 is LNHDA, CDR2 SQIVND, per germline (reference sequence). The CDR3 runs 13 residues. Trimming shortened V by 10 bases and J by 8 bases, and 20 bases separated the two germline ends. The CDR3 reads CATSPGPVKGYTF. In DNA form, the CDR3 reads TGTGCCACCTCCCCGGGACCAGTCAAAGGCTACACCTTC.

The rearrangement links TRBV21-1 to TRBJ1-2. TRBV21-1 is tagged as a pseudogene. This CDR3 comprises 16 residues. CDR3 bases: TGTGCCAGCAGCCCGTCTTCCGGATCCCGACGCTATGGCTACACCTTC. Protein product: CASSPSSGSRRYGYTF.